The 2 T cell receptor beta chains below were found in one sample sequenced in a study of blood T cell repertoires in COVID-19. Generated by immunoSEQ multiplex PCR, the TCRdb table keeps only in-frame clones and is missing some. Of under 300,000 clones in the sample, around 86% are singletons; the top ten hold 10% to 15%. The source material was peripheral blood. The receptors derive from a man older than 75 with acute or convalescent COVID-19.

CDR3 protein: CASSWGDRASTEAFF. The CDR3, as DNA: TGCGCCAGCAGCTGGGGGGACAGGGCCAGCACTGAAGCTTTCTTT. The chain couples TRBV5-1 to TRBJ1-1, with 9 bases matching TRBD1. The CDR3 loop spans 15 amino acids. Per the germline V gene, CDR1 is SGHRS and CDR2 is YFSETQ. V shed 3 bases and J 4 bases; nucleotides not matched to a gene: 7.

This clone was detected a few times. The chain employs TRBV23-1 and TRBJ1-5; D is perhaps TRBD1 (5 bases). TRBV23-1 belongs to the ORF category, with a function that is uncertain. The CDR3 totals 15 residues. Between the trimmed V and J ends, which lost 3 bases and 4 bases, there was a span of 13 bases. The CDR3 DNA sequence: TGCGCCAGCAGTCAGCAGGGTCTTTGGAATCAGCCCCAGCATTTT. Translated: CASSQQGLWNQPQHF.